Shown below are 28 T cell receptor beta chains from a single sample sequenced in a study of early T cells in non-severe SARS-CoV-2 infection. From the 5' RACE reads, TCRdb called clonotypes with MiXCR, one entry per CDR3 protein. The sample carries roughly 120,000 distinct CDR3 sequences, more than 13% recorded once. Specimen: whole blood. The receptor set was obtained from an adult who was a healthcare worker with PCR-confirmed SARS-CoV-2 infection or an uninfected control (not recorded which).

This clonotype was recorded a few times. The germline gene is not matched at one end of the junction; a read error may be the cause. J is TRBJ2-2 and V is TRBV5-1, with D hard to call. The CDR3 spans 15 residues. Germline V CDR1 and CDR2: SGHRS, YFSETQ. In DNA form, the CDR3 reads TGCGCCAGCAGCTTGGATTCCATTAACAGCGGGGAGCTGTTTTTT. It translates to CASSLDSINSGELFF.

In this sample, this clonotype turned up a few times. This rearrangement joins TRBV7-8 to TRBJ2-4; 11 bases match TRBD2. V dropped 5 bases and J dropped 3; count of bases not matched to a gene: 12. The CDR3 is made up of 18 amino acids. The V gene's germline CDR1 is SGHVS and CDR2 FQNEAQ. Written as DNA, the CDR3 is TGTGCCAGCAGCCTTCCCCTAGCGGGGGGTACAATCAAAAACATTCAGTACTTC. This codes for CASSLPLAGGTIKNIQYF. Based on the CDR3 plus reference TRBV7-8 and TRBJ2-4, the full variable domain is GAGVSQSPRYKVAKRGQDVALRCDPISGHVSLFWYQQALGQGPEFLTYFQNEAQLDKSGLPSDRFFAERPEGSVSTLKIQRTQQEDSAVYLCASSLPLAGGTIKNIQYFGAGTRLSVL.

This clonotype was observed a few times. The gene calls are TRBV20-1 and TRBJ2-7; D call uncertain. The CDR3 has 15 amino acids. V was trimmed by 4 bases and J by 2 bases, leaving 18 bases between them. Germline CDR1 and CDR2: DFQATT and SNEGSKA (reference sequence). Here the CDR3 reads CSANLPRSHTYEQYF. In DNA form, the CDR3 reads TGCAGTGCTAACCTCCCGAGGAGCCATACCTACGAGCAGTACTTC.

This clonotype was detected only a few times. The chain has TRBV10-3 and TRBJ2-5, with D perhaps matching TRBD1 (6 bases). The CDR3 spans 17 residues. Per the germline V gene, CDR1 is ENHRY and CDR2 is SYGVKD. Trimming shortened V by 0 bases and J by 6 bases, and 20 bases separated the two germline ends. Here the CDR3 reads CAISESLGQGPSKTQYF. CDR3 nucleotide sequence: TGTGCCATCAGTGAGTCTCTGGGGCAGGGGCCCTCTAAGACCCAGTACTTC.

This clonotype was seen a handful of times. The chain uses TRBV2 and TRBJ2-1; 7 bases map to TRBD1. V lost 5 bases and J lost 6; bases outside the gene matches: 4. The CDR3 is 13 amino acids. Germline CDR1 is SNHLY and CDR2 is FYNNEI. CDR3 residues: CASSPDRANEQFF. The CDR3 DNA reads as TGTGCCAGCAGTCCCGACAGGGCCAATGAGCAGTTCTTC.

This clonotype has more than one count but fewer than ten. The chain couples TRBV4-1 to TRBJ2-1, with D perhaps TRBD2 (5 bases). From germline, CDR1 is MGHRA and CDR2 YSYEKL. This CDR3 spans 15 amino acids. Trimming removed 0 bases from V and 6 bases from J, with 12 bases in between. CDR3 nucleotides: TGCGCCAGCAGCCAAGAAATGGCTAGCTTCAATGAGCAGTTCTTC. Protein product: CASSQEMASFNEQFF.

This clonotype was counted a few times. This chain connects TRBV12-3 or TRBV12-4 to TRBJ2-1, with D hard to call. The CDR3 is 11 amino acids. Trimming took 8 bases from V and 3 from J, leaving 5 bases between them. Here the CDR3 reads CASGRYNEQFF. The CDR3 DNA reads as TGTGCCAGCGGACGCTACAATGAGCAGTTCTTC.

The V and J genes are TRBV2 and TRBJ1-2; possibly TRBD1 for D (6 bases). Trimming left V 7 bases short and J 4 bases short, with 13 bases between. The germline V gene encodes CDR1 SNHLY and CDR2 FYNNEI. There are 13 residues in the CDR3. The CDR3 reads CASTRTDPYGYTF. CDR3 bases: TGTGCCAGCACCAGGACAGACCCCTATGGCTACACCTTC.

The rearrangement joins TRBV13 to TRBJ1-3; D ambiguous. Germline CDR1 reads PRHDT; CDR2 reads FYEKMQ (reference sequence). The ends were cut back, 1 base at V and 5 bases at J, with 6 bases in the middle. The CDR3 contains 13 residues. CDR3: CASSLDSRNTIYF. CDR3 sequence (DNA): TGTGCCAGCAGCTTAGATAGCAGAAACACCATATATTTT.

The chain is built from TRBV3-1 and TRBJ1-6; D is unclear. The germline V gene encodes CDR1 LGHDT and CDR2 YNNKEL (reference sequence). V gave up 5 bases and J gave up 8 bases, with 7 bases separating them. The CDR3 extends over 12 amino acids. This CDR3 is CASSEGDSPLHF. In DNA, the CDR3 is TGTGCCAGCAGCGAGGGAGATTCACCCCTCCACTTT.

V and J are TRBV10-2 and TRBJ2-3; the D is unclear. This CDR3 is built from 18 residues. The germline V and J ends were trimmed by 1 base and 5 bases, with 22 bases remaining between them. The V gene's germline CDR1 is WSHSY and CDR2 SAAADI. Here the CDR3 reads CASSELNAGSIIGDTQYF. CDR3 in DNA: TGCGCCAGCAGTGAGTTAAATGCCGGGTCCATTATCGGAGATACGCAGTATTTT.

This clonotype was counted only a few times. The V gene is TRBV6-6, the J gene TRBJ2-7; no firm D call. The CDR3 runs to 16 residues. Per the germline V gene, CDR1 is MNHNY and CDR2 is SVGAGI (reference sequence). Trimming removed 2 bases at V and 0 bases at J, with 14 bases between. CDR3 DNA: TGTGCCAGCAGTTACGAGGCGCAGGCGAGCTCCTACGAGCAGTACTTC. This translates into CASSYEAQASSYEQYF.

A few counts support this clonotype. The chain is built from TRBV6-1 and TRBJ1-5, with D possibly matching TRBD1 (6 bases). The germline gives CDR1 MNHNS, CDR2 SASEGT. V was pared by 6 bases and J by 5 bases, with 11 bases between. The CDR3 contains 13 residues. CDR3 protein: CASREAGDQPQHF. In nucleotides, the CDR3 is TGTGCCAGCAGGGAGGCAGGGGATCAGCCCCAGCATTTT.

The chain combines TRBV20-1 with TRBJ1-2; no definite D call. In germline, CDR1 is DFQATT, CDR2 SNEGSKA (reference sequence). Between the trimmed V and J ends, which lost 4 bases and 5 bases, there was a span of 5 bases. The CDR3 totals 10 residues. The CDR3 DNA is TGCAGTGCTAAGCCGTATGGCTACACCTTC. Protein product: CSAKPYGYTF.

This chain uses TRBV6-6 with TRBJ2-7; 10 nucleotides align to TRBD2. With 0 bases clipped from V and 5 bases from J, the junction kept 1 base outside the gene matches. Germline loops: CDR1 MNHNY, CDR2 SVGAGI (reference sequence). CDR3 length: 14 amino acids. CDR3 nucleotide sequence: TGTGCCAGCAGTTACTCCCTAGCGGGGGACGAGCAGTACTTC. It encodes CASSYSLAGDEQYF.

This clonotype was seen more than once but under ten times. The CDR3 sequence: CASSSATRGAEQYF. The CDR3, as DNA: TGCGCCAGCAGCTCCGCTACGCGGGGTGCCGAGCAGTACTTC. The chain recombines TRBV5-1 with TRBJ2-7, with D possibly being TRBD2 (6 bases). Trimming shortened V by 3 bases and J by 6 bases, and 16 bases separated the two germline ends. Germline loops: CDR1 SGHRS, CDR2 YFSETQ. This CDR3 has 14 amino acids.

This clonotype turned up a few times. This chain joins TRBV10-3 and TRBJ2-7; 9 bases line up with TRBD1. Trimming took 7 bases from V and 1 from J; bases not matched to a gene: 11. The length of the CDR3 is 16 residues. Germline CDR1 ENHRY, CDR2 SYGVKD. CDR3 nucleotides: TGTGCCATCATGCCGGACTGGACAGGGGATTCCTACGAGCAGTACTTC. Protein sequence: CAIMPDWTGDSYEQYF.

This clonotype has a handful of counts. V and J are TRBV19 and TRBJ2-3; 9 nucleotides match TRBD2. Germline CDR1 reads LNHDA; CDR2 reads SQIVND (reference sequence). Unmatched junction bases numbered 5, after V lost 7 bases and J lost 9 bases. The CDR3 totals 12 residues. CDR3 nucleotides: TGTGCCAGTATCCCGGGACTAGCAACGCAGTATTTT. Protein: CASIPGLATQYF.

The table lists this clonotype with a few counts. The rearrangement links TRBV7-9 to TRBJ1-6; TRBD1 agrees at 9 bases. CDR1 is SEHNR, CDR2 FQNEAQ, per germline (reference sequence). V dropped 5 bases and J dropped 11; count of bases not matched to a gene: 7. This CDR3 is 14 amino acids long. The CDR3 reads CASSQGTGTTPLHF. For the CDR3, the DNA is TGTGCCAGCAGCCAAGGGACAGGGACAACACCCCTCCACTTT. The complete variable domain, with remaining parts taken from reference TRBV7-9 and TRBJ1-6, reads DTGVSQNPRHKITKRGQNVTFRCDPISEHNRLYWYRQTLGQGPEFLTYFQNEAQLEKSRLLSDRFSAERPKGSFSTLEIQRTEQGDSAMYLCASSQGTGTTPLHFGNGTRLTVT.

V is TRBV7-8 and J is TRBJ2-3; TRBD1 aligns across 9 bases. Per the germline V gene, CDR1 is SGHVS and CDR2 is FQNEAQ. With V trimmed by 1 base and J by 5 bases, 1 base remained unmatched. The CDR3 runs 14 residues. CDR3 DNA sequence: TGTGCCAGCAGCTTAGGGACAGGGGTAGATACGCAGTATTTT. Translated, it gives CASSLGTGVDTQYF.

The V and J genes are TRBV4-2 and TRBJ2-3; the D gene is possibly TRBD2 (5 bases). Germline V gives CDR1 LGHNA, CDR2 YNFKEQ. V was cut by 1 base and J by 1 base, with 9 bases left in between. The CDR3 loop spans 15 amino acids. CDR3 in amino acids: CASSQVHGGTDTQYF. The CDR3 region has the DNA TGTGCCAGCAGCCAAGTTCACGGGGGCACAGATACGCAGTATTTT.

The table lists this clonotype with a few counts. This chain connects TRBV4-1 to TRBJ2-1, with D tentatively TRBD1 (5 bases). With 0 bases removed from V and 2 bases from J, the gap between germline ends came to 8 bases. From germline, CDR1 is MGHRA and CDR2 YSYEKL. The CDR3 covers 15 residues. This CDR3 is CASSQEPGTYNEQFF. The CDR3 region has the DNA TGCGCCAGCAGCCAAGAGCCAGGGACCTACAATGAGCAGTTCTTC.

This clonotype was counted at least ten times. The chain carries TRBV12-3 or TRBV12-4 and TRBJ2-3, with D unresolved. CDR3 size: 12 residues. The V and J ends lost 2 bases and 4 bases respectively, with 4 bases between them. CDR3 coding DNA: TGTGCCAGCAGTTTAAGGGCAGATACGCAGTATTTT. Residues: CASSLRADTQYF.

This clonotype has more than one count but fewer than ten. This chain uses TRBV7-6 with TRBJ1-2; no clear D. Trimming left V 10 bases short and J 3 bases short, with 18 bases between. CDR1 is SGHVS, CDR2 FNYEAQ, per germline. This CDR3 spans 14 amino acids. The CDR3 nucleotides read TGTGCCACCTCAGGAAGTGGTCCGGACTATGGCTACACCTTC. It codes for CATSGSGPDYGYTF.

A few counts support this clonotype. The J gene is TRBJ2-7, the V gene TRBV7-9; D gene uncertain. The CDR3 consists of 14 residues. From germline, CDR1 is SEHNR and CDR2 FQNEAQ (reference sequence). V lost 5 bases, J lost 5 bases, and 16 bases lay in between. The CDR3 protein is CASSHVFRVHEQYF. The CDR3 coding sequence is TGTGCCAGCAGCCACGTATTTCGGGTCCACGAGCAGTACTTC.

V and J are TRBV12-3 or TRBV12-4 and TRBJ1-5; a possible D gene is TRBD1 (6 bases). Trimming pared 4 bases from V and 4 bases from J, leaving 11 bases between. CDR3 length equals 14 residues. The chain's CDR3 is CASSSGHYNQPQHF. CDR3 nucleotide sequence: TGTGCCAGCAGTTCGGGACATTATAATCAGCCCCAGCATTTT.

CDR3 amino acids: CSARVGQAFGYTF. The CDR3, as DNA: TGCAGTGCTAGAGTGGGACAGGCTTTTGGCTACACCTTC. The V call is TRBV20-1, the J call TRBJ1-2; 8 bases match TRBD1. The length of the CDR3 is 13 residues. Germline trimming cut 1 base from V and 7 bases from J; bases unmatched to any gene: 5. Germline V gene data show CDR1 as DFQATT and CDR2 as SNEGSKA (reference sequence).

The chain recombines TRBV6-1 with TRBJ1-1; TRBD1 aligns across 7 bases. The CDR3 extends over 13 amino acids. Germline CDR1 reads MNHNS; CDR2 reads SASEGT. J was trimmed by 7 bases and V by 7 bases; bases with no gene match: 9. CDR3 protein: CASMLDRTREAFF. For the CDR3, the DNA is TGTGCCAGCATGTTGGACAGGACTCGTGAAGCTTTCTTT.